Sequencing of this T cell receptor beta chain was carried out in a study of cytomegalovirus exposure and HLA in healthy donors. At the level of the study: Early released data had about 85 million unique TCRs, all coming from HLA-typed donors.

Both 60 Vbeta primers and 13 Jbeta primers went into the PCR. Method: immunoSEQ multiplex PCR; TCRdb's copy keeps in-frame clones and lacks some. This table has some 110,000 clones, approximately 70% appearing once. Study conclusions and caveats: Association of some 18,000 TCR beta sequences with HLA alleles was found at 0.05 false discovery rate in a later analysis. Earlier findings revealed that most TCR beta V segments proved productive either about 87% or about 30% of the time. The study recorded 150 to 200 TCR beta chains that were cytomegalovirus-associated.

To note about this clone: Its antigen is as yet unknown.

Germline loops: CDR1 LNHDA, CDR2 SQIVND (reference sequence). Trimming removed 7 bases from V and 10 bases from J, with 28 bases in between. This CDR3 is built from 16 residues. The chain joins TRBV19 to TRBJ1-1; TRBD1 is a possible D gene (5 bases). This clonotype was sampled from a young man in good health and CMV-seronegative. The sample taken for sequencing was PBMCs. CDR3 sequence reads: CASTPPGEGRRKGAFF. In nucleotides, the CDR3 is TGTGCCAGTACCCCACCGGGGGAGGGACGACGGAAAGGAGCTTTCTTT.